Included here is one TCR beta chain sequence, with context. Its antigen is undetermined. This sample was included in a study of T cells expressing NK-cell markers. Study findings and constraints: Researchers report these clonotypes also headed the CD3+CD56-NKG2C+ fraction in several donors.

One entry per CDR3 protein, without DNA, is what TCRdb gives after re-calling the 5' RACE reads. The specimen's table records 150,000 or so distinct CDR3 sequences. CDR3 size: 20 residues. CDR1 and CDR2 (germline): SGHTA, FQGTGA. The TCR was taken from a woman between 18 and 69 years old in good health. This chain uses TRBV7-3 with TRBJ2-1; TCRdb gives TRBD2 as the D gene, but with no DNA this cannot be confirmed. The specimen sequenced was blood T cells: a sorted CD56 or NKG2C T cell subset, CD4+ or CD8+ T cells, or bulk PBMC T cells (not recorded which). The CDR3 sequence is CASSPEAHGGGATIRHEQFF.